The clone carrying this T cell receptor beta chain was observed at least ten times. Its antigen is currently unknown. This sample was taken from a study of HIV-infected patients and healthy controls. Across the study: No general T-cell lymphocytopenia was present, and per-chain CDR3 totals resembled those of controls. Findings and caveats of the study: Slight age and sex differences between study cohorts did not explain the diversity differences.

Alpha and beta constant-region primers primed reverse transcription of about 0.5 ug RNA. Each of the alpha and beta chains got its own library through chain-specific third strand synthesis with indices. TCRdb independently ran MiXCR on the 5' RACE reads; one entry per CDR3 protein. The repertoire holds 7,500 to 9,500 distinct CDR3 sequences, with about 8.8% as singletons. Whole blood was used without fractionation, so all unsorted peripheral T cells were included. V was clipped by 6 bases and J by 6 bases; unmatched bases: 4. The CDR3 is 14 amino acids. Germline V gene lookup returns CDR1 MNHNS and CDR2 SASEGT.

The chain links TRBV6-1 to TRBJ2-1, with 11 positions matching TRBD2. The starting material was blood, obtained before antiretroviral therapy. This clonotype was sampled from an adult with HIV infection. The donor label of this sample is uncertain. DNA of the CDR3: TGTGCCAGCAGGACTAGCGGGATAACCAATGAGCAGTTCTTC. This encodes CASRTSGITNEQFF.